These T cell receptor beta chains were read from a single sample in a study of blood T cells in healthy people across ages. Each CDR3 protein is one row after TCRdb ran MiXCR on the 5' RACE reads. Seen here are about 680,000 distinct CDR3 sequences, 49% observed once, and the top ten hold 30% to 40%. The sequencing input was blood. The receptors were sampled from a woman aged 60-75 years in good health. Both conserved end residues are part of each CDR3. Fields, in order: J gene, clone size, V gene, D gene, CDR3 DNA, CDR3 protein. D genes are given only for firm matches. The size of a clone is reported for some rows only, either as once, few or many, or as a class for expanded clones.

TRBJ2-7 NA TRBV6-2/TRBV6-3 TRBD1 TGTGCCAGCGGTATAAGGGACAGCTTCTCCTACGAGCAGTACTTC CASGIRDSFSYEQYF
TRBJ2-1 NA TRBV6-1 NA TGTGCCAGCTGGGACTTCGGGAATGAGCAGTTCTTC CASWDFGNEQFF
TRBJ2-1 NA TRBV27 NA TGTGCCAGTAAGACAGTTTCCGTAAAGGGTGAGCAGTTCTTC CASKTVSVKGEQFF
TRBJ2-3 NA TRBV20-1 NA TGCAGTGCTAGAGAAGGAGCGGGCACAGATACGCAGTATTTT CSAREGAGTDTQYF
TRBJ1-1 NA TRBV6-2/TRBV6-3 NA TGTGCCAGCGGTAGACAGGAGAACACTGAAGCTTTCTTT CASGRQENTEAFF
TRBJ1-1 many TRBV29-1 NA TGCAGCGTCGCCAGGGCCTCAGGGAACACTGAAGCTTTCTTT CSVARASGNTEAFF
TRBJ2-3 NA TRBV7-2 TRBD2 TGTGCCAGCAGCTTCCCTGGGACTAGTGGTTTTACGCAGTATTTT CASSFPGTSGFTQYF
TRBJ2-1 NA TRBV10-3 NA TGTGCCATCAGCTCTACTACCAATGAGCAGTTCTTC CAISSTTNEQFF
TRBJ2-1 few TRBV29-1 NA TGCAGCGCCGTGTCGATGGATAAGACCAGCTCCTACAATGAGCAGTTCTTC CSAVSMDKTSSYNEQFF
TRBJ1-6 few TRBV5-1 NA TGCGCCAGCAGGGAAGGTCGTCAATATGGCTCACCCCTCCACTTT CASREGRQYGSPLHF
TRBJ1-5 NA TRBV5-6 TRBD1 TGTGCCAGCAGCCGCAGGGGGGTAAATCAGCCCCAGCATTTT CASSRRGVNQPQHF
TRBJ2-7 many TRBV5-1 NA TGCGCCAGCAGTTGGCTTGGCGGCTCCTACGAGCAGTACTTC CASSWLGGSYEQYF
TRBJ2-5 many TRBV29-1 TRBD1 TGCAACTTATACAGGGGTGGAAAACAAGAGACCCAGTACTTC CNLYRGGKQETQYF
TRBJ2-5 few TRBV29-1 TRBD2 TGCAGCGTTGAACCGAGACTAGCGGGAGCGGAGACCCAGTACTTC CSVEPRLAGAETQYF
TRBJ2-1 NA TRBV30 NA TGTGCCTGGCGCTCCAAAACAACCTACAATGAGCAGTTCTTC CAWRSKTTYNEQFF
TRBJ2-1 NA TRBV7-2 TRBD2 TGTGCCAGCAGCTCCCGCACTAGCGGGAGTTGGAATGAGCGGTTCTTC CASSSRTSGSWNERFF
TRBJ1-2 many TRBV3-1 NA TGTGCCAGCAGCCAAGATGGGCCCGCGTATGGCTACACCTTC CASSQDGPAYGYTF
TRBJ2-4 NA TRBV4-3 NA TGCGCCAGCAGCCAAGATGGTCAGGGTTCTAACATTCAGTACTTC CASSQDGQGSNIQYF
TRBJ1-5 NA TRBV20-1 NA TGCAGTGCTAGTGGCAGGGTGGGGAGCAATCAGCCCCAGCATTTT CSASGRVGSNQPQHF
TRBJ2-3 NA TRBV24-1 NA TGTGCCACCAGTGATGCCCGGGACACAACGGGAGATACGCAGTATTTT CATSDARDTTGDTQYF
TRBJ2-3 NA TRBV12-3/TRBV12-4 NA TGTGCCAGCAGATTAGAGGGGGATACGCAGTATTTT CASRLEGDTQYF
TRBJ2-1 NA TRBV5-1 TRBD2 TGCGCCAGCAGCTTGTCGGGAGGTTCGTTGAATGAGCAGTTCTTC CASSLSGGSLNEQFF
TRBJ2-7 NA TRBV7-3 NA TGTGCCAGCAGCCCCGGACACGGCTACGAGCAGTACTTC CASSPGHGYEQYF
TRBJ2-7 NA TRBV3-1 TRBD1 TGTGCCAGCAGCCACCTTGACAGGGCTGGTCACGAGCAGTACTTC CASSHLDRAGHEQYF
TRBJ2-7 many TRBV12-3/TRBV12-4 TRBD1 TGTGCCAGCGGCGCGGGACAGGGTACCTACGAGCAGTACTTC CASGAGQGTYEQYF
TRBJ2-1 many TRBV6-2/TRBV6-3 TRBD2 TGTGCCAGCACTCGGACTAGCGGGAGCAGCTCCTACAATGAGCAGTTCTTC CASTRTSGSSSYNEQFF
TRBJ2-5 few TRBV20-1 NA TGCAGTGCTAGAGAGACCCTTCTCCAAGAGACCCAGTACTTC CSARETLLQETQYF
TRBJ1-1 few TRBV28 NA TGTGCCAGCAGTTTTCTGGGGGCGAACACTGAAGCTTTCTTT CASSFLGANTEAFF
TRBJ1-6 NA TRBV20-1 NA TGCAGTGCTAGAAAGCCGAGCTCCTATAATTCACCCCTCCACTTT CSARKPSSYNSPLHF
TRBJ2-7 few TRBV24-1 TRBD1 TGTGCCACCCGGGACAGAGTCTCCTACGAGCAGTACTTC CATRDRVSYEQYF
TRBJ2-7 few TRBV6-2/TRBV6-3 TRBD1 TGTGCCAGCACCTCACGAGGACAGGGACACTACGAGCAGTACTTC CASTSRGQGHYEQYF
TRBJ2-1 NA TRBV2 TRBD2 TGTGCCAGTAAGGAGTTAGCGGGCTCCTCCTACAATGAGCAGTTCTTC CASKELAGSSYNEQFF
TRBJ2-1 NA TRBV20-1 TRBD2 TGCAGTGCTAGAGATGCTAGCGGACGCTCCTACAATGAGCAGTTCTTC CSARDASGRSYNEQFF
TRBJ2-1 few TRBV29-1 TRBD2 TGCAGCGTGCGGACTAGCGGGAGGGGCAATGAGCAGTTCTTC CSVRTSGRGNEQFF
TRBJ1-5 NA TRBV14 NA TGTGCCAGCAGCCCACCAGGGGATCAGCCCCAGCATTTT CASSPPGDQPQHF
TRBJ1-5 once TRBV4-2 TRBD1 TGTGCCAGCAGCCAAGTGGACAGGGACAATCAGCCCCAGCATTTT CASSQVDRDNQPQHF
TRBJ2-7 NA TRBV5-1 NA TGCGCCAGCAGCGTGGAGCCAGGATGGGGCGAGCAGTACTTC CASSVEPGWGEQYF
TRBJ2-7 NA TRBV29-1 NA TGCAGCGCGAGGGGGACTATCTCCTACGAGCAGTACTTC CSARGTISYEQYF
TRBJ2-7 NA TRBV28 NA TGTGCCAGCAGGGATGATCAGAGCTCCTACGAGCAGTACTTC CASRDDQSSYEQYF
TRBJ2-7 few TRBV10-3 NA TGTGCCATCAGGCAGACAAGCTCCTACGAGCAGTACTTC CAIRQTSSYEQYF
TRBJ2-4 NA TRBV12-3/TRBV12-4 NA TGTGCCAGCAGACTGGGCGCAGCCAAAAACATTCAGTACTTC CASRLGAAKNIQYF
TRBJ2-3 once TRBV20-1 TRBD2 TGCAGTGTTGGACGTCCGGGACTAGCGGGGCTCAAGAACACAGATACGCAGTATTTT CSVGRPGLAGLKNTDTQYF
TRBJ1-3 NA TRBV28 NA TGTGCCAGCAGTACGAGTTTAACCGACACCATATATTTT CASSTSLTDTIYF
TRBJ1-4 NA TRBV5-1 NA TGCGCCAGCAGGCCGGGGTGGCAGGCAACTAATGAAAAACTGTTTTTT CASRPGWQATNEKLFF
TRBJ1-5 NA TRBV20-1 NA TGCAGTGCGCCGGATTTTGGGGGCAATCAGCCCCAGCATTTT CSAPDFGGNQPQHF
TRBJ2-1 few TRBV16 NA TGTGCCAGCAGCCAATCTGGGGGTACCGGGCAGTTCTTC CASSQSGGTGQFF
TRBJ1-1 few TRBV29-1 TRBD1 TGCAGTATCCGGGACAGGGGGCGCAACACTGAAGCTTTCTTT CSIRDRGRNTEAFF
TRBJ2-7 once TRBV27 TRBD2 TGTGCCAGCAGTTTTTCCCCTCTACGACTAGCGGCCGACGAGCAGTACTTC CASSFSPLRLAADEQYF
TRBJ1-2 NA TRBV7-2 NA TGTGCCAGCAGCTTCGAGGGCCCCGCTAACTATGGCTACACCTTC CASSFEGPANYGYTF
TRBJ2-1 few TRBV12-3/TRBV12-4 NA TGTGCCAGCACCCTCCTAGCACGGATTAGCAATGAGCAGTTCTTC CASTLLARISNEQFF
TRBJ2-7 few TRBV20-1 NA TGCAGAGCTCAACAGGGAGGCTACGAGCAGTACTTC CRAQQGGYEQYF
TRBJ1-1 NA TRBV20-1 NA TGCAGTGCTAGACCTCGACAGCTATACACTGAAGCTTTCTTT CSARPRQLYTEAFF
TRBJ2-7 NA TRBV5-4 NA TGTGCCAGCAGCACCTCACCTTCCTACGAGCAGTACTTC CASSTSPSYEQYF
TRBJ2-5 NA TRBV12-3/TRBV12-4 TRBD1 TGTGCCAGCAGTCAGGGACAGGGCGGTTTGGAGACCCAGTACTTC CASSQGQGGLETQYF
TRBJ2-7 few TRBV4-3 NA TGCGCCAGCAGCCAAGAATCGAATAGGGGACGGGACTCCTACAATGAGCAGTACTTC CASSQESNRGRDSYNEQYF
TRBJ1-2 few TRBV29-1 NA TGCAGCGTTGATTCTCAGGGTGGCGGCTACACCTTC CSVDSQGGGYTF
TRBJ2-5 few TRBV5-1 TRBD1 TGCGCCAGCAGCTCGACAGGGGTCCTACAAGAGACCCAGTACTTC CASSSTGVLQETQYF
TRBJ1-1 NA TRBV28 NA TGTGCCAGCACCCGGATGGGGGACATGAACACTGAAGCTTTCTTT CASTRMGDMNTEAFF
TRBJ1-1 once TRBV14 NA TGTGCCAGCAGTCCCAGGGTGCGTAGGGCTGAAGCTTTCTTT CASSPRVRRAEAFF